The 26 T cell receptor beta chains presented below share a single source sample, sequenced in a study of somatic mutations in cytotoxic T cells in rheumatoid arthritis. Assay used: immunoSEQ multiplex PCR; TCRdb lists only in-frame clones, some missing. The repertoire consists of about 16,000 clones, with about four fifths occurring once and the leading ten covering less than 25%. The sample was CD8+ T cells sorted from blood. All receptors come from an adult with rheumatoid arthritis.

This chain connects TRBV5-6 to TRBJ2-1; 12 bases align to TRBD2. The V gene end was trimmed by 2 bases and the J gene end by 9 bases; junction bases not matched to a gene: 6. The germline V gene has CDR1 SGHDT and CDR2 YYEEEE. The CDR3 runs to 15 residues. The CDR3: CASSFSSGRESEQFF. Written as DNA, the CDR3 is TGTGCCAGCAGCTTTTCTAGCGGGAGGGAGAGTGAGCAGTTCTTC. The variable domain in full, with the rest retrieved from reference TRBV5-6 and TRBJ2-1, is DAGVTQSPTHLIKTRGQQVTLRCSPKSGHDTVSWYQQALGQGPQFIFQYYEEEERQRGNFPDRFSGHQFPNYSSELNVNALLLGDSALYLCASSFSSGRESEQFFGPGTRLTVL.

This clone was picked up a small number of times. This chain connects TRBV15 to TRBJ2-1, with D perhaps assigned TRBD1 or TRBD2 (5 bases each). With 0 bases removed from V and 6 bases from J, the gap between germline ends came to 12 bases. The CDR3 runs 15 residues. From germline, CDR1 is LNHNV and CDR2 YYDKDF (reference sequence). CDR3 coding DNA: TGTGCCACCAGCAGAGATACGGCAGGGAGCAATGAGCAGTTCTTC. This codes for CATSRDTAGSNEQFF.

The gene calls are TRBV9 and TRBJ2-1; 9 positions agree with TRBD2. Germline CDR1 is SGDLS and CDR2 is YYNGEE. V dropped 2 bases and J dropped 2; count of bases not matched to a gene: 8. CDR3 length: 17 residues. CDR3 DNA sequence: TGTGCCAGCAGCGTCCTAGGCGCGGGAGGGACCTACAATGAGCAGTTCTTC. As protein: CASSVLGAGGTYNEQFF. Supplemented by reference TRBV9 and TRBJ2-1, the full variable domain reads DSGVTQTPKHLITATGQRVTLRCSPRSGDLSVYWYQQSLDQGLQFLIQYYNGEERAKGNILERFSAQQFPDLHSELNLSSLELGDSALYFCASSVLGAGGTYNEQFFGPGTRLTVL.

This clone appeared once. The chain has TRBV9 and TRBJ2-5; weak D call: TRBD2 (5 bases). V lost 1 base to trimming and J lost 5 bases, with 18 bases between them. The germline gives CDR1 SGDLS, CDR2 YYNGEE. The CDR3 sequence is 16 residues long. The CDR3 region is CASSVSVGEGRETQYF. In DNA, the CDR3 is TGTGCCAGCAGCGTATCTGTGGGAGAAGGTCGGGAGACCCAGTACTTC.

The chain carries TRBV4-1 and TRBJ2-3; possibly TRBD1 for D (6 bases). V lost 6 bases and J lost 2, with 9 bases in between. Germline CDR1 reads MGHRA; CDR2 reads YSYEKL. There are 13 residues in the CDR3. The CDR3 protein is CASRQGPTDTQYF. Here the CDR3 DNA reads TGCGCCAGCAGGCAGGGGCCCACAGATACGCAGTATTTT.

This clone was seen once. This chain joins TRBV4-3 and TRBJ2-7, with 11 bases identical to TRBD2. The CDR3 sequence is 19 residues long. Germline trimming cut 0 bases from V and 0 bases from J; bases unmatched to any gene: 10. CDR1 is LGHNA, CDR2 YSLEER, per germline. CDR3 DNA sequence: TGCGCCAGCAGCCAAGAGGTTAGCGGGGGGGGGTACCTCTCCTACGAGCAGTACTTC. Translation: CASSQEVSGGGYLSYEQYF.

V and J are TRBV2 and TRBJ2-7; tentatively, D is TRBD1 or TRBD2 (6 bases each). The CDR3 extends over 13 amino acids. Germline loops: CDR1 SNHLY, CDR2 FYNNEI. Trimming took off 11 bases at V and 7 bases at J, with 21 bases between the two ends. CDR3 sequence reads: CAGLPGGLGEQYF. CDR3 nucleotide sequence: TGTGCCGGCTTGCCCGGGGGCTTGGGGGAGCAGTACTTC.

The chain combines TRBV27 with TRBJ2-7; 11 bases fit TRBD2. V lost 2 bases to trimming and J lost 7 bases; unmatched junction nucleotides: 4. The germline V gene encodes CDR1 MNHEY and CDR2 SMNVEV (reference sequence). The CDR3 is 14 amino acids. CDR3 sequence: CASSLGTSGGEQYF. The CDR3 region has the DNA TGTGCCAGCAGTTTAGGCACTAGCGGGGGAGAGCAGTACTTC.

The chain employs TRBV11-2 and TRBJ2-4; D unresolved. This CDR3 region has 11 residues. Looked up from germline, CDR1 is SGHAT and CDR2 is FQNNGV. Trimming removed 0 bases from V and 13 bases from J, with 7 bases in between. This chain's CDR3 is CASSLDPRQYF. The CDR3 DNA reads TGTGCCAGCAGCTTAGACCCAAGGCAGTACTTC.

Here the CDR3 DNA reads TGTGCCAGCAGTTCCACGGGACTAGGGTCCCAAGAGACCCAGTACTTC. Residues: CASSSTGLGSQETQYF. The chain uses TRBV6-5 and TRBJ2-5; TRBD2 aligns across 8 bases. The CDR3 is 16 amino acids. Germline V gene data show CDR1 as MNHEY and CDR2 as SVGAGI. V gave up 4 bases and J gave up 1 base; unmatched junction bases: 8.

The chain links TRBV25-1 to TRBJ2-4; D is possibly TRBD1 (6 bases). Germline V lookup: CDR1 MGHDK, CDR2 SYGVNS. The CDR3 spans 16 residues. V lost 2 bases and J lost 3, with 14 bases in between. CDR3 sequence (DNA): TGTGCCAGCAGTGAAAGAGGGGGAATCGGCAAAAACATTCAGTACTTC. Translation gives CASSERGGIGKNIQYF.

The chain is built from TRBV7-8 and TRBJ2-7; D remains ambiguous. CDR1 SGHVS and CDR2 FQNEAQ come from the germline V gene. V was clipped by 5 bases and J by 2 bases, with 10 bases between them. This CDR3 region has 13 residues. CDR3 amino acids: CASSADIAYEQYF. The CDR3, as DNA: TGTGCCAGCAGCGCAGACATCGCCTACGAGCAGTACTTC.

The V and J genes are TRBV18 and TRBJ2-7; the match to TRBD1 covers 7 bases. CDR1 is KGHSH, CDR2 LQKENI, per germline. The ends lost 2 bases at V and 3 bases at J; junction bases unmatched: 1. The CDR3 runs 13 residues. The CDR3: CASSPGQDYEQYF. The CDR3 DNA follows: TGTGCCAGCTCACCAGGACAGGACTACGAGCAGTACTTC.

V is TRBV9 and J is TRBJ2-2; 11 nucleotides match TRBD2. The CDR3 covers 16 residues. The V gene end was trimmed by 0 bases and the J gene end by 6 bases; junction bases not matched to a gene: 4. CDR1 SGDLS and CDR2 YYNGEE come from the germline V gene. The CDR3 DNA reads as TGTGCCAGCAGCGTAGGGGTAGCGGGAGGGCCCGGGGAGCTGTTTTTT. Residues: CASSVGVAGGPGELFF. The entire variable domain, with the rest obtained from reference TRBV9 and TRBJ2-2, is as follows: DSGVTQTPKHLITATGQRVTLRCSPRSGDLSVYWYQQSLDQGLQFLIQYYNGEERAKGNILERFSAQQFPDLHSELNLSSLELGDSALYFCASSVGVAGGPGELFFGEGSRLTVL.

The chain has TRBV2 and TRBJ2-7; a weak D match, TRBD2 (5 bases). CDR1 and CDR2 from the germline V gene are SNHLY and FYNNEI. This CDR3 has 16 residues. V dropped 4 bases and J dropped 0 bases, with 16 bases sitting between them. This CDR3 is CASSGTLGVLSYEQYF. Here the CDR3 DNA reads TGTGCCAGCAGTGGGACTCTCGGAGTCCTCTCCTACGAGCAGTACTTC.

V usage is TRBV30 and J usage is TRBJ2-1; 11 bases align to TRBD1. With V trimmed by 4 bases and J by 4 bases, 3 bases remained unmatched. Germline V gene sequence: CDR1 GTSNPN, CDR2 SVGIG (reference sequence). The CDR3 has 14 residues. CDR3 coding DNA: TGTGCCTGGAAGGGGACAGGGGGGTACAATGAGCAGTTCTTC. Protein: CAWKGTGGYNEQFF.

The CDR3 DNA reads as TGTGTCTTGATGGGGGCAGGGGATAACTATGGCTACACCTTC. Translated, it gives CVLMGAGDNYGYTF. The chain links TRBV7-9 to TRBJ1-2; D might be TRBD1 (6 bases). CDR3 size: 14 residues. The germline V gene encodes CDR1 SEHNR and CDR2 FQNEAQ (reference sequence).

This chain links TRBV25-1 with TRBJ1-1, with D uncertain. V was clipped by 6 bases and J by 5 bases, with 13 bases between them. Germline loops: CDR1 MGHDK, CDR2 SYGVNS. This CDR3 has 13 residues. Here the CDR3 reads CASSLGFSTEAFF. Written as DNA, the CDR3 is TGTGCCAGCAGCTTGGGGTTCTCTACTGAAGCTTTCTTT.

This chain links TRBV11-2 with TRBJ2-1, with 10 positions matching TRBD2. Germline lookup yields CDR1 SGHAT and CDR2 FQNNGV. V dropped 4 bases and J dropped 5; count of bases not matched to a gene: 5. There are 15 residues in the CDR3. CDR3 residues: CASSSGTSANNEQFF. The CDR3 region has the DNA TGTGCCAGCAGCTCCGGGACTAGCGCTAACAATGAGCAGTTCTTC. Looking up the rest from reference TRBV11-2 and TRBJ2-1 gives the full variable domain: EAGVAQSPRYKIIEKRQSVAFWCNPISGHATLYWYQQILGQGPKLLIQFQNNGVVDDSQLPKDRFSAERLKGVDSTLKIQPAKLEDSAVYLCASSSGTSANNEQFFGPGTRLTVL.

For this clone: No conserved phenylalanine or tryptophan is present at the end of the CDR3, so a read error is the likely explanation. This rearrangement joins TRBV19 to TRBJ1-5; possibly TRBD1 for D (5 bases). The CDR3 consists of 15 residues. Germline V lookup: CDR1 LNHDA, CDR2 SQIVND (reference sequence). V lost 6 bases, J lost 0 bases, and 12 bases lay in between. DNA of the CDR3: TGTGCCAGTAGCACCTACAGGTATAGCAATCAGCCCCAGCATTCT. Translation: CASSTYRYSNQPQHS.

This clone showed up just a few times. The chain recombines TRBV4-1 with TRBJ1-5; D ambiguous. V was trimmed by 5 bases and J by 6 bases, leaving 11 bases between them. Germline V gene data show CDR1 as MGHRA and CDR2 as YSYEKL. The CDR3 covers 13 residues. This CDR3 is CASSSSVIQPQHF. The CDR3 DNA is TGCGCCAGCAGCTCCTCGGTGATTCAGCCCCAGCATTTT.

The rearrangement uses TRBV5-4 and TRBJ1-1; D is unclear. CDR3 length: 14 amino acids. Deletions cut 1 base from V and 0 bases from J, with 7 bases between. The germline CDR1 and CDR2 sequences are SGHNT and YYREEE (reference sequence). Here the CDR3 reads CASSLRQVNTEAFF. CDR3 sequence (DNA): TGTGCCAGCAGCTTGCGGCAGGTGAACACTGAAGCTTTCTTT.

The chain recombines TRBV9 with TRBJ2-1; the D call may be TRBD1 or TRBD2 (7 bases each). V shed 1 base and J shed 6 bases, with 23 bases lying between them. CDR3 length: 18 residues. CDR1 and CDR2 (germline): SGDLS, YYNGEE. The CDR3: CASSVPESGGGKRNEQFF. The CDR3, as DNA: TGTGCCAGCAGCGTACCAGAATCAGGGGGAGGGAAACGCAATGAGCAGTTCTTC.

The gene calls are TRBV11-3 and TRBJ2-7; D possibly uses TRBD1 or TRBD2 (5 bases each). Trimming took 2 bases from V and 6 from J, leaving 14 bases between them. Per germline, CDR1 SGHNT and CDR2 YENEEA. The CDR3 sequence is 14 residues long. This chain's CDR3 is CASSLSGTPAEQYF. CDR3 in DNA: TGTGCCAGCAGCTTATCCGGGACGCCGGCCGAGCAGTACTTC.

The J gene is TRBJ2-5, the V gene TRBV19, with D hard to call. The germline V and J ends were trimmed by 2 bases and 4 bases, with 14 bases remaining between them. The germline V gene has CDR1 LNHDA and CDR2 SQIVND (reference sequence). The CDR3 length is 15 residues. The CDR3 is CASSIRHPRGETQYF. The CDR3 DNA reads as TGTGCCAGTAGTATAAGACACCCGCGCGGAGAGACCCAGTACTTC.

The chain links TRBV28 to TRBJ1-5; D not certain. Germline V lookup: CDR1 MDHEN, CDR2 SYDVKM. The CDR3 has 14 amino acids. Trimming stripped 3 bases from V and 1 base from J, with 7 bases between. The CDR3 spells CASSFNPSNQPQHF. The CDR3, as DNA: TGTGCCAGCAGTTTCAATCCGAGCAATCAGCCCCAGCATTTT.